Listed here are 27 T cell receptor beta chains from one sample, sequenced in a study of T cell changes during pregnancy in multiple sclerosis. Data came from immunoSEQ multiplex PCR; TCRdb stores just in-frame clones and leaves some out. The sample contains tens of thousands of clones, about 96% of which appear only once. The sample consisted of CD8+ T cells from peripheral blood mononuclear cells, taken after pregnancy. Receptors originate from a female donor with multiple sclerosis, enrolled in a pregnancy study.

The gene calls are TRBV27 and TRBJ2-2, with D possibly matching TRBD1 (6 bases). CDR1 is MNHEY and CDR2 is SMNVEV in the germline V gene (reference sequence). The CDR3 totals 16 residues. Trimming pared 2 bases from V and 0 bases from J, leaving 10 bases between. This chain's CDR3 is CASSLKQGSNTGELFF. The CDR3 bases are TGTGCCAGCAGTTTAAAACAGGGTTCGAACACCGGGGAGCTGTTTTTT.

The chain uses TRBV5-1 and TRBJ2-4; 8 bases match TRBD2. From germline, CDR1 is SGHRS and CDR2 YFSETQ. Unmatched junction bases numbered 7, after V lost 1 base and J lost 1 base. This CDR3 is 17 amino acids long. The CDR3 loop is CASSLSFGGVAKNIQYF. CDR3 in DNA: TGCGCCAGCAGCTTGAGTTTCGGGGGGGTGGCCAAAAACATTCAGTACTTC.

This chain links TRBV19 with TRBJ2-1; TRBD2 aligns across 10 bases. The length of the CDR3 is 17 residues. Per germline, CDR1 LNHDA and CDR2 SQIVND (reference sequence). V was clipped by 5 bases and J by 5 bases; unmatched bases: 12. The CDR3 here is CASSSGQGLAPDNEQFF. In DNA, the CDR3 is TGTGCCAGTAGTTCCGGTCAGGGACTAGCGCCAGACAATGAGCAGTTCTTC.

CDR3 loop: CASRAIPQTNEKLFF. DNA of the CDR3: TGCGCCAGCAGGGCGATACCACAGACTAATGAAAAACTGTTTTTT. The V call is TRBV5-1, the J call TRBJ1-4, with no clear D. The CDR3 is made up of 15 amino acids. The germline V and J ends were trimmed by 5 bases and 2 bases, with 13 bases remaining between them. CDR1 is SGHRS, CDR2 YFSETQ, per germline.

The V gene is TRBV19, the J gene TRBJ2-1; TRBD2 agrees at 11 bases. The germline CDR1 and CDR2 sequences are LNHDA and SQIVND (reference sequence). CDR3 length equals 14 residues. V trimming: 8 bases; J trimming: 7 bases; junction bases outside the gene matches: 7. The CDR3 coding sequence is TGTGCCAGTGGTTGGCTAGCGGGAGGAAATGAGCAGTTCTTC. Its protein product is CASGWLAGGNEQFF. The whole variable domain, remainder taken from reference TRBV19 and TRBJ2-1, is DGGITQSPKYLFRKEGQNVTLSCEQNLNHDAMYWYRQDPGQGLRLIYYSQIVNDFQKGDIAEGYSVSREKKESFPLTVTSAQKNPTAFYLCASGWLAGGNEQFFGPGTRLTVL.

J is TRBJ2-3 and V is TRBV6-6, with TRBD1 as a possible D gene (5 bases). Germline V CDR1 and CDR2: MNHNY, SVGAGI (reference sequence). The ends were cut back, 0 bases at V and 7 bases at J, with 8 bases in the middle. This CDR3 has 13 amino acids. CDR3 protein: CASSYSQGYTQYF. Here the CDR3 DNA reads TGTGCCAGCAGTTACTCTCAGGGTTATACGCAGTATTTT.

This clone was recorded once. The chain combines TRBV9 with TRBJ2-5; no clear D. CDR1 SGDLS and CDR2 YYNGEE come from the germline V gene. Trimming left V 3 bases short and J 5 bases short, with 20 bases between. The CDR3 length is 16 residues. The CDR3 sequence: CASSAYIGPAQETQYF. Here the CDR3 DNA reads TGTGCCAGCAGCGCGTACATTGGGCCTGCGCAGGAGACCCAGTACTTC.

This clone has a single count. This sequence joins TRBV7-2 and TRBJ2-1; a weak D match, TRBD2 (6 bases). The germline V gene has CDR1 SGHTA and CDR2 FQGNSA. CDR3 length equals 14 residues. V gave up 5 bases and J gave up 7 bases, with 15 bases separating them. CDR3 DNA sequence: TGTGCCAGCAGCCCCGGACTACATCATAATGAGCAGTTCTTC. Protein: CASSPGLHHNEQFF.

V and J are TRBV7-9 and TRBJ2-1; D may be TRBD1 (6 bases). Trimming removed 4 bases from V and 7 bases from J, with 17 bases in between. CDR3 length: 15 residues. The V gene's germline CDR1 is SEHNR and CDR2 FQNEAQ (reference sequence). CDR3 nucleotide sequence: TGTGCCAGCAGCTCGAACAGGGTGGGAGCGAATGAGCAGTTCTTC. Protein: CASSSNRVGANEQFF.

The rearrangement links TRBV11-3 to TRBJ2-1; the match to TRBD2 covers 9 bases. This CDR3 comprises 14 residues. J was trimmed by 10 bases and V by 3 bases; bases with no gene match: 7. CDR1 and CDR2 (germline): SGHNT, YENEEA. CDR3 sequence (DNA): TGTGCCAGCAGCTTGCTCGCGGGAGGGCCAGAGCAGTTCTTC. This sequence encodes CASSLLAGGPEQFF.

In this sample, this clone turned up once. This chain uses TRBV5-4 with TRBJ1-2; 7 nucleotides match TRBD1. CDR1 is SGHNT and CDR2 is YYREEE in the germline V gene (reference sequence). J gave up 0 bases and V 3 bases, and 2 bases lay outside the gene matches. The CDR3 spans 14 residues. CDR3 amino acids: CASSSGQTNYGYTF. CDR3 bases: TGTGCCAGCAGCTCGGGACAGACTAACTATGGCTACACCTTC.

Details on this clone: The germline gene is not matched at one end of the junction; a read error may be the cause. This chain joins TRBV25-1 and TRBJ1-5; maybe TRBD1 (5 bases). The CDR3 has 13 residues. Germline-derived CDR1 and CDR2 are MGHDK and SYGVNS. This chain's CDR3 is CASSEQGHQPQRF. The CDR3 DNA follows: TGTGCCAGCAGTGAACAGGGTCATCAGCCCCAGCGTTTT. Together with reference TRBV25-1 and TRBJ1-5, the CDR3 gives the full variable domain: EADIYQTPRYLVIGTGKKITLECSQTMGHDKMYWYQQDPGMELHLIHYSYGVNSTEKGDLSSESTVSRIRTEHFPLTLESARPSHTSQYLCASSEQGHQPQRFGDGTRLSIL.

CDR3 sequence: CAIRTGNTEAFF. The CDR3 DNA follows: TGTGCCATCAGGACGGGAAACACTGAAGCTTTCTTT. The genes are TRBV10-3 and TRBJ1-1; D unclear. CDR1 is ENHRY and CDR2 is SYGVKD in the germline V gene. The CDR3 contains 12 residues. V gave up 6 bases and J gave up 2 bases, with 7 bases separating them.

This chain uses TRBV15 with TRBJ2-5, with 7 bases identical to TRBD2. The J call may be wrong; the DNA end is better matched by TRBJ2-7. The CDR3 contains 18 residues. Germline-derived CDR1 and CDR2 are LNHNV and YYDKDF (reference sequence). The CDR3 DNA reads TGTGCCACCAGCAGAGATGGGCGGGAGCGCCTCGGCTCCTACGAGCAGTACTTC. Protein product: CATSRDGRERLGSYEQYF.

CDR3 in DNA: TGTGCCAGCAGCCAATCGACGGGATTGACAGGGGAGCTGTTTTTT. Encoded protein: CASSQSTGLTGELFF. The V gene is TRBV16, the J gene TRBJ2-2; tentatively, D is TRBD2 (5 bases). Trimming cost V 0 bases and J 8 bases, with 13 bases left between them. The germline V gene has CDR1 KGHSY and CDR2 FQNENV. This CDR3 is 15 amino acids long.

The genes are TRBV28 and TRBJ2-5; 10 nucleotides match TRBD1. V was clipped by 6 bases and J by 2 bases; unmatched bases: 9. This CDR3 has 16 residues. The V gene's germline CDR1 is MDHEN and CDR2 SYDVKM. CDR3 nucleotides: TGTGCCAGCAGACCCGGGACAGGGGTGGGTCAAGAGACCCAGTACTTC. As protein: CASRPGTGVGQETQYF.

V usage is TRBV5-1 and J usage is TRBJ2-1; TRBD2 agrees at 14 bases. The CDR3 is made up of 17 amino acids. Trimming cost V 0 bases and J 7 bases; bases outside gene matches: 6. Germline-derived CDR1 and CDR2 are SGHRS and YFSETQ. The CDR3 bases are TGCGCCAGCAGCTTGGGACTAGCGGGAGGGCTTCAGAATGAGCAGTTCTTC. This encodes CASSLGLAGGLQNEQFF. The variable domain in full, completed from reference TRBV5-1 and TRBJ2-1, reads KAGVTQTPRYLIKTRGQQVTLSCSPISGHRSVSWYQQTPGQGLQFLFEYFSETQRNKGNFPGRFSGRQFSNSRSEMNVSTLELGDSALYLCASSLGLAGGLQNEQFFGPGTRLTVL.

This clone is a singleton in its sample. The chain uses TRBV6-1 and TRBJ2-4; D possibly corresponds to TRBD2 (6 bases). This CDR3 has 13 residues. Germline CDR1 reads MNHNS; CDR2 reads SASEGT. The germline V and J ends were trimmed by 3 bases and 11 bases, with 14 bases remaining between them. The chain's CDR3 is CASSDGGSVVQYF. CDR3 nucleotides: TGTGCCAGCAGTGACGGGGGATCGGTAGTTCAGTACTTC.

To note about this clone: Sequence at one end of the junction differs from germline and may be a read error. CDR3 nucleotide sequence: TGTGCCAGCAGCTTAGGGGACTCCAGCAGAGATACGCAGTATTTT. It specifies CASSLGDSSRDTQYF. The chain recombines TRBV13 with TRBJ2-3, with a weak D call TRBD2 (5 bases). The CDR3 has 15 residues. Germline CDR1 PRHDT, CDR2 FYEKMQ (reference sequence).

The chain uses TRBV10-3 and TRBJ2-1; TRBD2 might be the D (5 bases). The ends were cut back, 0 bases at V and 4 bases at J, with 10 bases in the middle. The germline gives CDR1 ENHRY, CDR2 SYGVKD. CDR3 length: 15 residues. The CDR3 sequence: CAISESGDPYNEQFF. The CDR3 nucleotides are TGTGCCATCAGTGAGTCGGGAGACCCATACAATGAGCAGTTCTTC.

This clone has only a few counts. V is TRBV7-9 and J is TRBJ1-1; no firm D call. Per the germline V gene, CDR1 is SEHNR and CDR2 is FQNEAQ (reference sequence). The V and J ends lost 7 bases and 4 bases respectively, with 7 bases between them. The CDR3 has 11 residues. In DNA form, the CDR3 reads TGTGCCAGCACCTCCGGCACTGAAGCTTTCTTT. This translates into CASTSGTEAFF.

The rearrangement joins TRBV14 to TRBJ2-7, with 7 positions matching TRBD1. Germline V gene lookup returns CDR1 SGHDN and CDR2 FVKESK. The junction had 10 bases not matched to a gene; V was cut back by 3 bases and J by 2 bases. The CDR3 is 16 residues long. The CDR3 DNA sequence: TGTGCCAGCAGCCACCGAAACAGGGGAAGAACCTACGAGCAGTACTTC. As protein: CASSHRNRGRTYEQYF.

The chain is built from TRBV6-5 and TRBJ2-7; 7 bases are a match to TRBD2. Unmatched junction bases numbered 4, after V lost 2 bases and J lost 0 bases. Germline loops: CDR1 MNHEY, CDR2 SVGAGI. This CDR3 is 15 amino acids long. CDR3 coding DNA: TGTGCCAGCAGTTACGGCGGGAGCCTCTCCTACGAGCAGTACTTC. Translated, it gives CASSYGGSLSYEQYF.

The chain uses TRBV28 and TRBJ2-4, with a tentative D call TRBD1 (5 bases). The CDR3 runs 15 residues. V lost 2 bases, J lost 5 bases, and 13 bases lay in between. Germline lookup yields CDR1 MDHEN and CDR2 SYDVKM. The CDR3 region is CASSLIGEGENIQYF. The CDR3 DNA reads TGTGCCAGCAGTTTAATAGGGGAAGGGGAAAACATTCAGTACTTC.

The gene calls are TRBV6-5 and TRBJ2-7; D not resolved. This CDR3 region has 13 residues. V was shortened by 6 bases and J by 1 base, with 10 bases between the two germline ends. Germline V CDR1 and CDR2: MNHEY, SVGAGI. As DNA, the CDR3 is TGTGCCAGCAGCCTCGACACTTCCTACGAGCAGTACTTC. Residues: CASSLDTSYEQYF.

The chain couples TRBV28 to TRBJ1-2, with D tentatively TRBD1 (5 bases). V lost 3 bases to trimming and J lost 10 bases, with 9 bases between them. Germline V lookup: CDR1 MDHEN, CDR2 SYDVKM. The length of the CDR3 is 11 residues. CDR3 protein: CASSLGGDYTF. DNA for the CDR3: TGTGCCAGCAGTTTGGGGGGGGACTACACCTTC.

This sequence joins TRBV5-1 and TRBJ2-5, with D perhaps TRBD1 (5 bases). Germline values: CDR1 SGHRS, CDR2 YFSETQ. Trimming took 5 bases from V and 0 from J, leaving 17 bases between them. This CDR3 is 16 amino acids long. CDR3 in amino acids: CASRPGRAVHQETQYF. In nucleotides, the CDR3 is TGCGCCAGCAGACCCGGCAGGGCCGTTCACCAAGAGACCCAGTACTTC.